These 8 T cell receptor beta chains were all obtained from the same sample, sequenced in a study of OX40 agonist ivuxolimab in advanced cancers. Data came from immunoSEQ multiplex PCR; TCRdb stores just in-frame clones and leaves some out. The top ten hold 3.5% to 4% of the sample, which has about 62,000 clones, less than 85% seen once. The material sequenced was CD4+ or CD8+ T cells sorted from blood, taken in a trial of the OX40 agonist ivuxolimab. All receptors come from an adult with an advanced solid tumor such as melanoma, head and neck, liver or kidney cancer.

The rearrangement joins TRBV7-8 to TRBJ2-1; 11 positions match TRBD2. The germline gives CDR1 SGHVS, CDR2 FQNEAQ. V shed 1 base and J 7 bases; nucleotides not matched to a gene: 6. CDR3 size: 16 residues. The CDR3 DNA reads TGTGCCAGCAGCTTAGTAGCGGGAGGGGAGGTTAATGAGCAGTTCTTC. It yields the protein CASSLVAGGEVNEQFF.

The chain carries TRBV7-2 and TRBJ2-1, with 9 nucleotides matching TRBD2. The CDR3 totals 16 residues. CDR1 and CDR2 from the germline V gene are SGHTA and FQGNSA. J gave up 2 bases and V 6 bases, and 8 bases lay outside the gene matches. DNA of the CDR3: TGTGCCAGCAGTTTGAGTAGCGGGAGTCCCTACAATGAGCAGTTCTTC. This gives the protein CASSLSSGSPYNEQFF.

V usage is TRBV28 and J usage is TRBJ2-7; 8 bases line up with TRBD1. CDR3 length equals 14 residues. Germline assignment: CDR1 MDHEN and CDR2 SYDVKM. The V gene end was trimmed by 6 bases and the J gene end by 2 bases; junction bases not matched to a gene: 6. CDR3 sequence (DNA): TGTGCCAGCAGCCCGGGACAGGTTACCTACGAGCAGTACTTC. Its protein product is CASSPGQVTYEQYF.

The rearrangement links TRBV30 to TRBJ2-7; 11 bases agree with TRBD1. In germline, CDR1 is GTSNPN, CDR2 SVGIG (reference sequence). Trimming at V came to 0 bases and at J to 2 bases, leaving 6 bases not matched to a gene. The CDR3 covers 16 residues. CDR3 residues: CAWSVPGTGGTYEQYF. The DNA for the CDR3 is TGTGCCTGGAGTGTACCTGGGACAGGGGGTACCTACGAGCAGTACTTC.

The J gene is TRBJ1-2, the V gene TRBV19; D not certain. Germline V gives CDR1 LNHDA, CDR2 SQIVND (reference sequence). The CDR3 length is 12 residues. V gave up 4 bases and J gave up 4 bases, with 7 bases separating them. The CDR3 nucleotides read TGTGCCAGTAGTAGTCAGCTCTATGGCTACACCTTC. Translating it yields CASSSQLYGYTF.

This chain joins TRBV6-5 and TRBJ1-6; 7 bases are shared with TRBD1. The V gene's germline CDR1 is MNHEY and CDR2 SVGAGI. This CDR3 has 14 amino acids. J was trimmed by 12 bases and V by 5 bases; bases with no gene match: 10. CDR3 DNA: TGTGCCAGCAGTAACCTAGGGACAGCTATACCCCTCCACTTT. Its translation: CASSNLGTAIPLHF.

This clone was observed once. The rearrangement links TRBV6-6 to TRBJ2-2; tentative D call: TRBD1 (5 bases). The CDR3 contains 14 residues. Germline V gives CDR1 MNHNY, CDR2 SVGAGI (reference sequence). The V and J ends lost 4 bases and 3 bases respectively, with 9 bases between them. The CDR3 protein is CASSSDRYTGELFF. CDR3 nucleotides: TGTGCCAGCAGTTCCGACAGATACACCGGGGAGCTGTTTTTT.

The CDR3 region has the DNA TGTGCCAGCAGTACCCAGGGGGACACTGAAGCTTTCTTT. The encoded protein is CASSTQGDTEAFF. The V and J genes are TRBV6-1 and TRBJ1-1, with 7 bases fitting TRBD1. The CDR3 extends over 13 amino acids. Germline assignment: CDR1 MNHNS and CDR2 SASEGT. The junction had 3 bases not matched to a gene; V was cut back by 5 bases and J by 3 bases.